This TCR beta chain emerged from a study of Graves' ophthalmopathy and Graves' hyperthyroidism. Study summary: At the time of initial diagnosis and before any treatment, peripheral blood was collected.

Patients newly diagnosed with hyperthyroidism, under 2 months' duration, were aged 18 to 65, the study reports. The diagnosis combined clinical symptoms, thyroxine, TRAb, thyroid ultrasound and orbital computed tomography scans. PBMCs originated in roughly 10 ml of fresh peripheral blood. RNA transcripts were the template, and TCR beta CDR3 regions were amplified from them. RT-PCR in the first round used HTBI primers; a second-round multiplex PCR followed. TCRdb re-analysed the multiplex PCR reads in MiXCR, keeping a single row per CDR3 protein. Of some 360,000 distinct CDR3 sequences listed, 17% were seen once; the top ten hold 2% to 3%. The TCR originated in an adult woman with stable Graves' hyperthyroidism. The material sequenced was peripheral blood.

CDR3 DNA: TGTGCCAGCAGGGAGACAGGTCACCAAGAGACCCAGTACTTC. Protein: CASRETGHQETQYF. J is TRBJ2-5 and V is TRBV7-9; possible D gene TRBD1, 6 bases. The CDR3 runs 14 residues. The germline gives CDR1 SEHNR, CDR2 FQNEAQ (reference sequence). Trimming removed 6 bases from V and 0 bases from J, with 11 bases in between.